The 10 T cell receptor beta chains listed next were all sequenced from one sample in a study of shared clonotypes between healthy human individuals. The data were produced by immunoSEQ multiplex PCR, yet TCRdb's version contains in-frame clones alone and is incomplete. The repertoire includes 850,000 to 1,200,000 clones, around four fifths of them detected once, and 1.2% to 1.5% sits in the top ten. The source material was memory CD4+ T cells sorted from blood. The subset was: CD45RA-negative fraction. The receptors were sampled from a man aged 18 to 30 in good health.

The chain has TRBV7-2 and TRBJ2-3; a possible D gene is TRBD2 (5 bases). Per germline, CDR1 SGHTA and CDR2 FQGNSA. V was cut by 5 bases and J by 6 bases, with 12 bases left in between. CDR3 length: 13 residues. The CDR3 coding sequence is TGTGCCAGCAGCCCTCCGGGATACGATACGCAGTATTTT. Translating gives CASSPPGYDTQYF.

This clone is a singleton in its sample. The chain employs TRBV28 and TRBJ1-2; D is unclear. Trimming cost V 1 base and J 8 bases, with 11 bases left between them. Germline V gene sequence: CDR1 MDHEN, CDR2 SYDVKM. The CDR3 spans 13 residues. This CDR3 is CASSLSFRSGYTF. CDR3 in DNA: TGTGCCAGCAGTTTATCATTCCGGAGCGGCTACACCTTC.

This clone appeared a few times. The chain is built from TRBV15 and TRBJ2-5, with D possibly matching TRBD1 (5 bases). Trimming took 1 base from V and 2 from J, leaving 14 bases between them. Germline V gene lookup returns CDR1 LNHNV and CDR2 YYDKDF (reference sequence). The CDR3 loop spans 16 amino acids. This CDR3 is CATSRGGQGGQETQYF. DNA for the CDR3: TGTGCCACCAGCAGAGGGGGTCAGGGCGGTCAAGAGACCCAGTACTTC.

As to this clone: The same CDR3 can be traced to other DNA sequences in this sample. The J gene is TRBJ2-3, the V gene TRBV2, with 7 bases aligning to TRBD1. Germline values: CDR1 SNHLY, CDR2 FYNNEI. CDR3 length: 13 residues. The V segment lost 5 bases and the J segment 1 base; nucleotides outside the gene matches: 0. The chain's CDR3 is CASSRGRTDTQYF. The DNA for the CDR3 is TGTGCCAGCAGTAGGGGGCGCACAGATACGCAGTATTTT.

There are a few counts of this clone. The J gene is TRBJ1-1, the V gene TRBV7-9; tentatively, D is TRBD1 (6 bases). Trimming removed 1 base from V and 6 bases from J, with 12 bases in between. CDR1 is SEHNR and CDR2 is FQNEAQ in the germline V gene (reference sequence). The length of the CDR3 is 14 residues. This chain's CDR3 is CASSLEQPGAEAFF. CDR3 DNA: TGTGCCAGCAGCTTAGAGCAGCCAGGGGCTGAAGCTTTCTTT.

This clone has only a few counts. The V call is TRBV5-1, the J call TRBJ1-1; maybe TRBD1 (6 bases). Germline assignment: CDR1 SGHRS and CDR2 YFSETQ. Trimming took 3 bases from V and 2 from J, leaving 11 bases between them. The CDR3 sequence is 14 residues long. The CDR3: CASSSGDRNTEAFF. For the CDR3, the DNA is TGCGCCAGCAGCTCAGGGGATCGAAACACTGAAGCTTTCTTT.

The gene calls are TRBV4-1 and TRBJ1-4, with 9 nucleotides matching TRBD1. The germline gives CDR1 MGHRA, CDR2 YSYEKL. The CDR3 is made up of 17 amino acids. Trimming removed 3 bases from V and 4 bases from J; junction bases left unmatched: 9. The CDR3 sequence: CASSQGTGRHFNEKLFF. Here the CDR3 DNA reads TGCGCCAGCAGCCAGGGGACAGGGAGACATTTTAATGAAAAACTGTTTTTT.

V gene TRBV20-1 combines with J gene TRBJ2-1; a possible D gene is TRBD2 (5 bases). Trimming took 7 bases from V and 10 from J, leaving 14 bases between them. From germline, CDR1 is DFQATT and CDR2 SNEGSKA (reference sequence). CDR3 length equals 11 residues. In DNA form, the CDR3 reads TGCAGTGTCAGTCGTGGCGGGGAGCAGTTCTTC. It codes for CSVSRGGEQFF.

DNA of the CDR3: TGTGCCAGCAGTGCCACGGACAGGGGGAATGAGCAGTTCTTC. This gives the protein CASSATDRGNEQFF. This sequence joins TRBV2 and TRBJ2-1; 10 bases match TRBD1. This CDR3 region has 14 residues. V dropped 4 bases and J dropped 7; count of bases not matched to a gene: 4. Germline-derived CDR1 and CDR2 are SNHLY and FYNNEI. Together with reference TRBV2 and TRBJ2-1, the CDR3 gives the full variable domain: EPEVTQTPSHQVTQMGQEVILRCVPISNHLYFYWYRQILGQKVEFLVSFYNNEISEKSEIFDDQFSVERPDGSNFTLKIRSTKLEDSAMYFCASSATDRGNEQFFGPGTRLTVL.

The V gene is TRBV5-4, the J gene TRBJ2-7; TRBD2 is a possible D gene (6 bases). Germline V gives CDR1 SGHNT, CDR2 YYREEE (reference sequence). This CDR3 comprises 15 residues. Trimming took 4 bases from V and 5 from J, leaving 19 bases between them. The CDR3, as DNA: TGTGCCAGCAGCGCCGGGACTCTGGTGGTCCACGAGCAGTACTTC. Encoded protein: CASSAGTLVVHEQYF.